Listed below are T cell receptor beta chains from one sample, sequenced in a study of OX40 agonist ivuxolimab in advanced cancers. Produced via immunoSEQ multiplex PCR; TCRdb's table is partial and in-frame only. The sample lists roughly 93,000 clones, about 90% seen once, with under 2% in the top ten. Sequencing was performed on CD4+ or CD8+ T cells sorted from blood, taken in a trial of the OX40 agonist ivuxolimab. All receptors derive from an adult with an advanced solid tumor such as melanoma, head and neck, liver or kidney cancer. CDR3s include the opening cysteine and the closing phenylalanine or tryptophan. D genes are given only for firm matches. Clone sizes are given selectively: once, few, many, or a class where the clone is expanded.

TGCGCCAGCAGTGAGATTCTTCGGTCTAGCGGGAGGCATGAGCAGTTCTTC | CASSEILRSSGRHEQFF | TRBJ2-1 | TRBD2 | . | TRBV10-2
TGTGCCATCAGGAATCAGGGGGCTAACTACGAGCAGTACTTC | CAIRNQGANYEQYF | TRBJ2-7 | TRBD1 | . | TRBV10-3
TGTGCCAGCAGCTTAGATCCGCATCCCTACGAGCAGTACTTC | CASSLDPHPYEQYF | TRBJ2-7 | . | . | TRBV11-1
TGCGCCAGCAGCCTCTCCTCTGGGGCCAACGTCCTGACTTTC | CASSLSSGANVLTF | TRBJ2-6 | . | few | TRBV5-1
TGTGCCAGCAGCTCCTTCCAGGGCCGGGAGACCCAGTACTTC | CASSSFQGRETQYF | TRBJ2-5 | . | . | TRBV7-8
TGTGCCAGCAGTTCGTATTCTTTTCGAGGGGGAGGTGGCTACACCTTC | CASSSYSFRGGGGYTF | TRBJ1-2 | . | . | TRBV28
TGTGCCAGCAGCCAAGATCTGGCCAGCAACTATGGCTACACCTTC | CASSQDLASNYGYTF | TRBJ1-2 | . | . | TRBV4-2
TGTGCCAGCAGTGTAGGGGGGAATCAGCCCCAGCATTTT | CASSVGGNQPQHF | TRBJ1-5 | . | . | TRBV28
TGTGCCAGCAGCCTGGGACTAGCGGGAGCCTATGAGCAGTTCTTC | CASSLGLAGAYEQFF | TRBJ2-1 | TRBD2 | . | TRBV11-2
TGCGCCAGCAGCCTGGACAGTACCGGTAGAGCTTTCTTT | CASSLDSTGRAFF | TRBJ1-1 | . | . | TRBV5-1
TGTGCCAGCAGTGAAAGGGAAGGCAATTCACCCCTCCACTTT | CASSEREGNSPLHF | TRBJ1-6 | . | . | TRBV2
TGTGCCATCCGCCAACAGTTCTTC | CAIRQQFF | TRBJ2-1 | . | once | TRBV9
TGTGCCAGCATCCCCTGGCCCGACTGGGTAAGGGGAAATGAGCAGTTCTTC | CASIPWPDWVRGNEQFF | TRBJ2-1 | . | . | TRBV21-1
TGTGCCAGCAGCGCGATGGTCAATAGCAATCAGCCCCAGCATTTT | CASSAMVNSNQPQHF | TRBJ1-5 | . | . | TRBV5-4
TGTGCCAGCAGTTGGGGGACAGGGGGGGCTGGAAACACCATATATTTT | CASSWGTGGAGNTIYF | TRBJ1-3 | TRBD1 | . | TRBV28
TGTGCCAGCAGCCTGGACCTTTCAACTCAGCCCCAGCATTTT | CASSLDLSTQPQHF | TRBJ1-5 | . | . | TRBV7-2
TGTGCCAGTAGTATGCGGGGACAGGGCTTGACAGGGGGAAGCGCAGATACGCAGTATTTT | CASSMRGQGLTGGSADTQYF | TRBJ2-3 | TRBD1 | once | TRBV19
TGTGCCTGGAGTGTAAAATCGGCGGGTAGGTACGAGCAGTACTTC | CAWSVKSAGRYEQYF | TRBJ2-7 | . | . | TRBV30
TGTGCCAGCAGCTTGGAAGCGCCTAGCGGGAGCCGGGAGCTGTTTTTT | CASSLEAPSGSRELFF | TRBJ2-2 | TRBD2 | . | TRBV5-5
TGTGCCAGCAGCCAAGAAGGACTAGCTTCCTCCAAAAACATTCAGTACTTC | CASSQEGLASSKNIQYF | TRBJ2-4 | TRBD2 | . | TRBV4-2
TGTGCCAGCAGTCTACCGGGACTAGCGGGAGGGTTCTTC | CASSLPGLAGGFF | TRBJ2-1 | TRBD2 | . | TRBV28
TGTGCCAGCAGTACTTTGGGACAGGGGGTAACTGAAGCTTTCTTT | CASSTLGQGVTEAFF | TRBJ1-1 | TRBD1 | . | TRBV28
TGTGCCAGCAGCTCGACTAGCGGGAAAGAGACCCAGTACTTC | CASSSTSGKETQYF | TRBJ2-5 | TRBD2 | . | TRBV7-2
TGTGCCAGCAGCCCCCCTTCGGATACGCAGTATTTT | CASSPPSDTQYF | TRBJ2-3 | . | . | TRBV7-9
TGTGCCAGCAGCCGAGGATGGGTTGCCTACAATGAGCAGTTCTTC | CASSRGWVAYNEQFF | TRBJ2-1 | . | . | TRBV5-5
TGTGCCAGCAGCCTCACGGCAGGGAGGGAGACCCAGTACTTC | CASSLTAGRETQYF | TRBJ2-5 | . | . | TRBV6-5
TGTGCCAGCAGACAGGGAGGGGAAAGAAACACCATATATTTT | CASRQGGERNTIYF | TRBJ1-3 | . | . | TRBV6-6
TGCGCCAGCCCTAGGGGGAACTCCTACGAGCAGTACTTC | CASPRGNSYEQYF | TRBJ2-7 | . | . | TRBV5-1
TGTGCCAGCAGTAATAGCAATCAGCCCCAGCATTTT | CASSNSNQPQHF | TRBJ1-5 | . | . | TRBV27
TGCGCCAGCAGCCAAGGTTCCTCGGGAGACGGGCAGTTCTTC | CASSQGSSGDGQFF | TRBJ2-1 | . | . | TRBV4-1
TGTGCCAGCAGGTTCCCAACGGGTAGCGGGAGCGACGAGCAGTACTTC | CASRFPTGSGSDEQYF | TRBJ2-7 | TRBD2 | . | TRBV7-2
TGCGCCAGCCGAGTCCTGGGTTCTAGCACAGATACGCAGTATTTT | CASRVLGSSTDTQYF | TRBJ2-3 | . | . | TRBV5-1
TGTGCCAGCAGTTACTCTGTAGGCGGAGGAGGCTACACCTTC | CASSYSVGGGGYTF | TRBJ1-2 | . | . | TRBV6-5
TGTGCCAGCAGTTTATCAGCCTTCAATCAGCCCCAGCATTTT | CASSLSAFNQPQHF | TRBJ1-5 | . | . | TRBV27
TGTGCCAGCAGCTCCTTGACAGGGAGGACTGAAGCTTTCTTT | CASSSLTGRTEAFF | TRBJ1-1 | TRBD1 | few | TRBV7-9
TGTGCCAGCAGCGTAGCGAGGGGTCCGACCTCTGGAAACACCATATATTTT | CASSVARGPTSGNTIYF | TRBJ1-3 | . | . | TRBV9
TGCGCCAGCAGCCTACGTACTGGTGCCGGGGAGCTGTTTTTT | CASSLRTGAGELFF | TRBJ2-2 | . | once | TRBV5-1
TGTGCCAGCAGCCACCCAGACGGGGTCCTCGCCGGAAAACTGTTTTTT | CASSHPDGVLAGKLFF | TRBJ1-4 | . | once | TRBV5-4
TGTGCCAGTACTACGACAAAGAACACTGAAGCTTTCTTT | CASTTTKNTEAFF | TRBJ1-1 | . | few | TRBV19
TGCGCCAGCAGCTTGGATACAGATACGCAGTATTTT | CASSLDTDTQYF | TRBJ2-3 | . | . | TRBV5-1
TGTGCCAGCACCACACGCCTCCACAGGGGGTCCGGGGAGCTGTTTTTT | CASTTRLHRGSGELFF | TRBJ2-2 | TRBD1 | few | TRBV28
TGTGCCAGCAGCGGAGGGCGGGACAGGGGATACAATGAGCAGTTCTTC | CASSGGRDRGYNEQFF | TRBJ2-1 | TRBD1 | . | TRBV6-6
TGTGCTAGCAGCTTAGGCCGGACAGGGGGCAAATACGAGCAGTACTTC | CASSLGRTGGKYEQYF | TRBJ2-7 | TRBD1 | . | TRBV7-7
TGTGCCAGCAGCTTGGGTAGGAACACTGAAGCTTTCTTT | CASSLGRNTEAFF | TRBJ1-1 | . | . | TRBV5-8
TGTGCCAGCAGCCGTATTAGGGGGTCCTACGAGCAGTACTTC | CASSRIRGSYEQYF | TRBJ2-7 | . | . | TRBV5-5
TGTGCCAGCAGCCGAGGGACAGGGGGCTTGGCTTTCTTT | CASSRGTGGLAFF | TRBJ1-1 | TRBD1 | . | TRBV6-6
TGTGCCAGCAGCCAAGACTCGGCTCGTAGCTCCTACGAGCAGTACTTC | CASSQDSARSSYEQYF | TRBJ2-7 | . | . | TRBV4-2
TGCGCCAGCACGTTAGGGGACATCCCCTACCAGCAGTACTTC | CASTLGDIPYQQYF | TRBJ2-7 | . | . | TRBV5-1
TGTGCCAGCAGCCTAAATCCCGGCAGTTACATTCAGTACTTC | CASSLNPGSYIQYF | TRBJ2-4 | . | . | TRBV5-4
TGTGCCAGCTCACCACCGGGACTTTCCTACGAGCAGTACTTC | CASSPPGLSYEQYF | TRBJ2-7 | . | . | TRBV18
TGTGCCAGCAGCTTGGAGGCAGGGAACCTCTATGGCTACACCTTC | CASSLEAGNLYGYTF | TRBJ1-2 | . | . | TRBV5-5
TGTGCCAGTAGTTCTGGGCTAGCCGGCGCAGATACGCAGTATTTT | CASSSGLAGADTQYF | TRBJ2-3 | . | . | TRBV19
TGTGCCAGCAGTTTAGGGGCAGGGTGGGGTCAGCCCCAGCATTTT | CASSLGAGWGQPQHF | TRBJ1-5 | . | . | TRBV27
TGTGCCAGCAGCTTAGGGGTGGCAGATGGCTACACCTTC | CASSLGVADGYTF | TRBJ1-2 | . | . | TRBV7-9
TGTGCCAGTGAGGGGTCCTCCTACAATGAGCAGTTCTTC | CASEGSSYNEQFF | TRBJ2-1 | . | . | TRBV19
TGTGCCAGCAGTTACTCGAGAATAATGAACACTGAAGCTTTCTTT | CASSYSRIMNTEAFF | TRBJ1-1 | . | . | TRBV6-5
TGCGCCAGCAGCACCAGGGACAGGGCGAGCACCGGGGAGCTGTTTTTT | CASSTRDRASTGELFF | TRBJ2-2 | TRBD1 | . | TRBV5-1
TGTGCCAGCAGCGCCTGGACAGGGGAGGCTGAAAAACTGTTTTTT | CASSAWTGEAEKLFF | TRBJ1-4 | TRBD1 | . | TRBV5-4
TGTGCCAGCAGCCCTGGGCGGGGAGGAGTCGAGCAGTACTTC | CASSPGRGGVEQYF | TRBJ2-7 | . | once | TRBV11-2
TGTGCCAGCAGTTACCTCGCGGAGTCCTACGAGCAGTACTTC | CASSYLAESYEQYF | TRBJ2-7 | . | . | TRBV6-6